This T cell receptor (beta chain) was sequenced during a study of T cells in localized non-small cell lung cancer. Using immunoSEQ multiplex PCR, the repertoire was profiled, and TCRdb retains in-frame clones only, with some absent. The sample contains under 12,000 clones, about four fifths of which appear only once. To note about this clone: Its antigen is not identified.

The CDR3 runs to 16 residues. The V gene lost 3 bases and the J gene lost 0 bases, with 11 bases spanning the gap. Germline V gene sequence: CDR1 MNHEY, CDR2 SMNVEV (reference sequence). Overall study results and limits: A denser population of T cells in blood accompanied longer overall survival. Adjacent lung held a median 57 of the top 100 tumor clones. The highest T cell clonality was in uninvolved adjacent lung, above tumor. Without multi-region sequencing, intratumor heterogeneity could not be excluded.

This material consisted of peripheral blood mononuclear cells, taken before any cancer treatment. This rearrangement joins TRBV27 to TRBJ1-4, with D tentatively TRBD1 (5 bases). The receptor was isolated from a female donor over 55 with stage II lung adenocarcinoma. In DNA, the CDR3 is TGTGCCAGCAGTTTCTTCGGGACGGCAACTAATGAAAAACTGTTTTTT. Its translation: CASSFFGTATNEKLFF.